This T cell receptor (beta chain) was sequenced for a study of shared clonotypes between healthy human individuals. Study observations and caveats: Sorted-subset sequencing, rarefaction showed, was incomplete despite large depth. Non-shared clonotypes showed lower generation probabilities than clonotypes common to all four donors.

Germline-derived CDR1 and CDR2 are LGHNA and YNFKEQ. V shed 0 bases and J 4 bases; nucleotides not matched to a gene: 9. The CDR3 contains 17 residues. Points on this clone: Its antigen is not known.

Genomic DNA of each subset was evenly split across several immunoSEQ plates. The protocol was immunoSEQ multiplex PCR, while the TCRdb copy is restricted to in-frame clones and leaves out a portion. This table has 740,000 or so clones, 60% to 75% appearing once. The rearrangement uses TRBV4-2 and TRBJ2-3; 8 bases are a match to TRBD2. Sample: memory CD4+ T cells sorted from blood. Subset reported: CD45RA-negative fraction. This receptor was identified in a woman aged 30 to 39 in good health. CDR3 loop: CASSQDEGGAGADTQYF. The CDR3 coding sequence is TGTGCCAGCAGCCAAGACGAGGGGGGAGCGGGAGCAGATACGCAGTATTTT.